One and the same sample provided the 10 T cell receptor beta chains below, sequenced in a study of blood T cell repertoires in COVID-19. Assay: immunoSEQ multiplex PCR; the TCRdb copy retains only in-frame clones and omits some. The table lists 120,000 or so clones, roughly 90% of them singletons. Sequenced input: peripheral blood. These receptors were collected from a man in his fifties with acute or convalescent COVID-19.

The rearrangement links TRBV4-3 to TRBJ1-2; D is uncertain. The germline V gene has CDR1 LGHNA and CDR2 YSLEER. The CDR3 covers 15 residues. Trimming left V 0 bases short and J 4 bases short, with 12 bases between. The CDR3 region has the DNA TGCGCCAGCAGCCAAGATATTCGGTCGAGCTATGGCTACACCTTC. Its protein product is CASSQDIRSSYGYTF.

The genes are TRBV24-1 and TRBJ2-7, with 10 bases identical to TRBD1. This CDR3 contains 15 residues. Germline trimming cut 4 bases from V and 5 bases from J; bases unmatched to any gene: 7. In germline, CDR1 is KGHDR, CDR2 SFDVKD. The CDR3 reads CATSDRRQGANEQYF. The DNA of the CDR3 is TGTGCCACCAGTGACCGACGACAGGGGGCTAACGAGCAGTACTTC.

This clone appeared a single time. Other nucleotide sequences from this sample produce the same CDR3. The CDR3 sequence: CAWSVQGDQPQHF. In nucleotides, the CDR3 is TGTGCCTGGAGCGTACAGGGCGATCAGCCCCAGCATTTT. The V gene is TRBV30, the J gene TRBJ1-5; maybe TRBD1 (6 bases). Per the germline V gene, CDR1 is GTSNPN and CDR2 is SVGIG (reference sequence). Trimming removed 3 bases from V and 5 bases from J, with 11 bases in between. This CDR3 is built from 13 residues.

V and J are TRBV5-1 and TRBJ2-4; unclear D gene. Germline CDR1 and CDR2: SGHRS and YFSETQ. Trimming stripped 4 bases from V and 0 bases from J, with 11 bases between. CDR3 size: 15 residues. The CDR3 DNA sequence: TGCGCCAGCAGCCCCTCAGCGCTAGCCAAAAACATTCAGTACTTC. Amino acids: CASSPSALAKNIQYF.

The rearrangement uses TRBV7-7 and TRBJ2-5; possible D gene TRBD2, 5 bases. Deletions cut 6 bases from V and 5 bases from J, with 16 bases between. The CDR3 length is 14 residues. The germline gives CDR1 SSHAT, CDR2 FNYEAQ (reference sequence). CDR3 nucleotide sequence: TGTGCCAGCAGTTCCGGACTCCCCGGGGAGACCCAGTACTTC. Protein: CASSSGLPGETQYF.

The chain uses TRBV19 and TRBJ2-7, with D maybe TRBD1 (5 bases). The CDR3 contains 13 residues. In germline, CDR1 is LNHDA, CDR2 SQIVND (reference sequence). The V end lost 7 bases, the J end lost 5 bases, and 15 bases lay between the germline ends. The CDR3 DNA is TGTGCCAGTACCGGACATGCCCGGGACGAGCAGTACTTC. This sequence encodes CASTGHARDEQYF. Combining the CDR3 with reference TRBV19 and TRBJ2-7 gives the whole variable domain DGGITQSPKYLFRKEGQNVTLSCEQNLNHDAMYWYRQDPGQGLRLIYYSQIVNDFQKGDIAEGYSVSREKKESFPLTVTSAQKNPTAFYLCASTGHARDEQYFGPGTRLTVT.

The chain couples TRBV5-4 to TRBJ1-1; D is undetermined. The CDR3 has 14 amino acids. Trimming shortened V by 0 bases and J by 3 bases, and 9 bases separated the two germline ends. Germline CDR1 SGHNT, CDR2 YYREEE (reference sequence). The chain's CDR3 is CASSLVGPHTEAFF. For the CDR3, the DNA is TGTGCCAGCAGCTTGGTTGGGCCACACACTGAAGCTTTCTTT.

The rearrangement joins TRBV7-9 to TRBJ2-6; 10 positions agree with TRBD1. Trimming at V came to 8 bases and at J to 0 bases, leaving 13 bases not matched to a gene. Germline CDR1 is SEHNR and CDR2 is FQNEAQ (reference sequence). The CDR3 runs to 19 residues. The CDR3 DNA follows: TGTGCCAGCGGCAAAAGACTGGGACAGGGGAACTCTGGGGCCAACGTCCTGACTTTC. This translates into CASGKRLGQGNSGANVLTF.

V usage is TRBV30 and J usage is TRBJ2-5; D uncertain. This CDR3 contains 12 residues. Germline-derived CDR1 and CDR2 are GTSNPN and SVGIG (reference sequence). V gave up 5 bases and J gave up 4 bases, with 11 bases separating them. CDR3 sequence (DNA): TGTGCCTGGTCGGAGACCGGAGAGACCCAGTACTTC. As protein: CAWSETGETQYF.

This clone came up once. The rearrangement joins TRBV7-8 to TRBJ2-7; 10 bases line up with TRBD2. This CDR3 spans 14 amino acids. Germline CDR1 reads SGHVS; CDR2 reads FQNEAQ. The trim removed 5 bases at V and 2 bases at J, leaving 3 bases unmatched. In DNA, the CDR3 is TGTGCCAGCAGCCGACTAGCGGGTCCCTACGAGCAGTACTTC. Its protein product is CASSRLAGPYEQYF.